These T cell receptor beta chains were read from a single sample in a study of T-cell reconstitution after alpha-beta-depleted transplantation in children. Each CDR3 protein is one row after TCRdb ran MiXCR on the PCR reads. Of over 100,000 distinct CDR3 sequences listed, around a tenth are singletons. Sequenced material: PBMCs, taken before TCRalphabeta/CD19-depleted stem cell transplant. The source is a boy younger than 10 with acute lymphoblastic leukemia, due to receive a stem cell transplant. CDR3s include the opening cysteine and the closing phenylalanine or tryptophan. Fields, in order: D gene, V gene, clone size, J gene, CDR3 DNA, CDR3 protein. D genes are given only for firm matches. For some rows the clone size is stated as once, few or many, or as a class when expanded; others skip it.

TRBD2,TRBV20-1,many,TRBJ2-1,TGCAGTGCTAGAGATCTCCTAGCGGGGGACTACAATGAGCAGTTCTTC,CSARDLLAGDYNEQFF
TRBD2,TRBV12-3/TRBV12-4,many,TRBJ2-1,TGTGCCAGCAGTCCTCAAAGGACTAGCGGGTGCAATGAGCAGTTCTTC,CASSPQRTSGCNEQFF
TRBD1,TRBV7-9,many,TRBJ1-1,TGTGCCAGCAGCTACCCGGGACAGCAAGAGAACACTGAAGCTTTCTTT,CASSYPGQQENTEAFF
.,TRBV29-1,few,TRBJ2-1,TGCAGCGTTGGAGAGGGGTCCCCCACAGGTGAGCAGTTCTTC,CSVGEGSPTGEQFF
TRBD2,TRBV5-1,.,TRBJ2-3,TGCGCCAGCAGCTTGGATGCCAGCGGGAGGTCACCTAGCACAGATACGCAGTATTTT,CASSLDASGRSPSTDTQYF
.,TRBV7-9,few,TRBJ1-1,TGTGCCAGCAGCTTAAATAGCCCGGGCGTTGAAGCTTTCTTT,CASSLNSPGVEAFF
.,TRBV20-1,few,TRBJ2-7,TGCAGTCTAAAGCACGGACAGATAAACGAGCAGTACTTC,CSLKHGQINEQYF
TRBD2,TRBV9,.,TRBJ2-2,TGTGCCAGCAGCGAGCCGACTAGCGGGAATTCCGGGGAGCTGTTTTTT,CASSEPTSGNSGELFF
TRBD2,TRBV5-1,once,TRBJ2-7,TGCGCCAGCAGTTACCGGACTAGCGCAGACGAGCAGTACTTC,CASSYRTSADEQYF
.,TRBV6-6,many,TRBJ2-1,TGTGCCAGCAGTTACTCGGGAGACAATGAGCAGTTCTTC,CASSYSGDNEQFF
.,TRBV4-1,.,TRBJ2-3,TGCGCCAGCAGGGCGGTAGGCACAGATACGCAGTATTTT,CASRAVGTDTQYF
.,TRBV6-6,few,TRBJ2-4,TGTGCCAGCAGTGTAGAGGCCAAAAACATTCAGTACTTC,CASSVEAKNIQYF
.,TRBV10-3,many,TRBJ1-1,TGTGCCATCAGTGACAGGGTGAACACTGAAGCTTTCTTT,CAISDRVNTEAFF
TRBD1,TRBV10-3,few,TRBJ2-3,TGTGCCATCCGGAAGGGGACAGACACAGATACGCAGTATTTT,CAIRKGTDTDTQYF
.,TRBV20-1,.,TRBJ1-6,TGCAGTGCTAGAGATTTTACGGCAGGCTTATCTAATTCACCCCTCCACTTT,CSARDFTAGLSNSPLHF
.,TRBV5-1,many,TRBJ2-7,TGCGCCAGCAGCCACCCAGGGGTCGAGCAGTACTTC,CASSHPGVEQYF
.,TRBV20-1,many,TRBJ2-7,TGCAGTGCGAGGAAGGGGGGGAGTGAGCGCTACGAGCAGTACTTC,CSARKGGSERYEQYF
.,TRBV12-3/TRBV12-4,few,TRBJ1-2,TGTGCCAGCACCCGGGCAGGGGCTAACTATGGCTACACCTTC,CASTRAGANYGYTF
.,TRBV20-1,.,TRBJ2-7,TGCAGTGCTTTTGCCACTAGCTACGAGCAGTACTTC,CSAFATSYEQYF
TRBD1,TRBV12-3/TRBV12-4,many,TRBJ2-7,TGTGCCAGCAGTAACCGGGACAGTGACTACGAGCAGTACTTC,CASSNRDSDYEQYF
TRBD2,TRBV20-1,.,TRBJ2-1,TGCAGTGCTAGGTGGGGACTAGCGGGCTACAATGAGCAGTTCTTC,CSARWGLAGYNEQFF
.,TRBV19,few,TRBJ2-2,TGTGCCAGTCATTCGAGATGGGACCGGAACACCGGGGAGCTGTTTTTT,CASHSRWDRNTGELFF
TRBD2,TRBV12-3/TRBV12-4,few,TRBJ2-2,TGTACCAGCAGTTTATATCAGGGACTAGCGGGAAAAACCGGGGAGCTGTTTTTT,CTSSLYQGLAGKTGELFF
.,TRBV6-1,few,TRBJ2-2,TGTGCCAGCGGAAGGGGGGTGACCGGGGAGCTGTTTTTT,CASGRGVTGELFF
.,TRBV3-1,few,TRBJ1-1,TGTGCCAGCAGCCGATCAGGGGCTGAAGCTTTCTTT,CASSRSGAEAFF
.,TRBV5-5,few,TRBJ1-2,TGTGCCAGCAGCTTGGCGGGCGTGCAGAGGCGCACCTTC,CASSLAGVQRRTF
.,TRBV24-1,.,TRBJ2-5,TGTGCCAGGAAAAGAGGGGAGACCCAGTACTTC,CARKRGETQYF
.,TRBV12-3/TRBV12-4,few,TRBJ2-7,TGTGCCAGCACCCGCAGGGTGGACGAGCAGTACTTC,CASTRRVDEQYF
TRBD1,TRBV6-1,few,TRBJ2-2,TGTGCCAGCAGTCGGACAGGGGGCACCGGGGAGCTGTTTTTT,CASSRTGGTGELFF
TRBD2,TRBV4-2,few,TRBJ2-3,TGTGCCAGCAGCCAAGGAGGAGCGGGAGTGGGCACAGATACGCAGTATTTT,CASSQGGAGVGTDTQYF
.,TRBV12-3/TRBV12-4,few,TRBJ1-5,TGTGCCAGCAGCCCCGATTGGGGTTCTACGCAGCCCCAGCATTTT,CASSPDWGSTQPQHF
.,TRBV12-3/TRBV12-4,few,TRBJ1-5,TGTGCCAGCGGGTCAAACAGGGAAAATCAGCCCCAGCATTTT,CASGSNRENQPQHF
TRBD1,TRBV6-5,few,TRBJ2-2,TGTGCCAGCAGTTCACACAGGGGTACGAACACCGGGGAGCTGTTTTTT,CASSSHRGTNTGELFF
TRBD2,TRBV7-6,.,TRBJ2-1,TGTGCCAGCAGCCCGAAACTAGCGGCGAGCGGCTACAATGAGCAGTTCTTC,CASSPKLAASGYNEQFF
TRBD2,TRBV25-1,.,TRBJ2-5,TGTGCCAGCAGCGCAACTAGCGGGAACGATGAGACCCAGTACTTC,CASSATSGNDETQYF
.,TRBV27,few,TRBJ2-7,TGTGCCAGCAGCCGCACTACAGGGGGGGGCTCCTACGAGCAGTACTTC,CASSRTTGGGSYEQYF
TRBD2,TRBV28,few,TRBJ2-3,TGTGCCAGCAGTGCGTATAGCGGGAGGGCCACAGATACGCAGTATTTT,CASSAYSGRATDTQYF
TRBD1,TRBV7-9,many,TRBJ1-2,TGTGCCAGCAGCTTATATGAGGGGGCGAACTATGGCTACACCTTC,CASSLYEGANYGYTF
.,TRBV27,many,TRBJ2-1,TGTGCCAGCACCCGAGGTAGCGGCGCTGGCTCCTACAATGAGCAGTTCTTC,CASTRGSGAGSYNEQFF
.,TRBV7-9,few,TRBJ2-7,TGTGCCAGCAGGGGGGCTTATTCCTACGAGCAGTACTTC,CASRGAYSYEQYF
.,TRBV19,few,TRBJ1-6,TGTGCCAGTAGTACTCGACAGTTCGACTCACCCCTCCACTTT,CASSTRQFDSPLHF